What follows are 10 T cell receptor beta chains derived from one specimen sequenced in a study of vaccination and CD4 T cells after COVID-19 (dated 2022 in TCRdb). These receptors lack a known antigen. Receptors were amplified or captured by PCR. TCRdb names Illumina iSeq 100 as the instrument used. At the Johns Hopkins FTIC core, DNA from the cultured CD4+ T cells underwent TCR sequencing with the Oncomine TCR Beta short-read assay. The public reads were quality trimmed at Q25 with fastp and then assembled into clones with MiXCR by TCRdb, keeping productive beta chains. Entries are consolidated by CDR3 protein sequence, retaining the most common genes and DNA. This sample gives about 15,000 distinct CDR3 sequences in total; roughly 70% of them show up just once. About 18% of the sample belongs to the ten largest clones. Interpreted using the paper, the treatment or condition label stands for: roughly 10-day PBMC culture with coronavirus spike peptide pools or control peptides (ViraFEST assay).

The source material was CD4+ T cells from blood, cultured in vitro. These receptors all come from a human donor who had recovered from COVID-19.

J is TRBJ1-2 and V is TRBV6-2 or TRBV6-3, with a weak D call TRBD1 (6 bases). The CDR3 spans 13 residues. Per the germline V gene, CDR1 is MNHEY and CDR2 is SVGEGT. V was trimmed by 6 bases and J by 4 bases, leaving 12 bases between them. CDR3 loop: CASRTGPGYGYTF. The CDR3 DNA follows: TGTGCCAGCAGGACAGGTCCGGGCTATGGCTACACCTTC.

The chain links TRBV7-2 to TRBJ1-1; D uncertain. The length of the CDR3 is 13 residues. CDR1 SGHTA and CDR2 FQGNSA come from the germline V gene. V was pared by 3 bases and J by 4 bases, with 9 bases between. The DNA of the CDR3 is TGTGCCAGCAGCTTTGACATGAGCACTGAAGCTTTCTTT. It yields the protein CASSFDMSTEAFF.

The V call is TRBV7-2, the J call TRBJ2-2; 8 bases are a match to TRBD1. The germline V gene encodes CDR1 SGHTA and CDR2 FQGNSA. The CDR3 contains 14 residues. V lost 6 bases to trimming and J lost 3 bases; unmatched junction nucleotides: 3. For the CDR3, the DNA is TGTGCCAGCAGGACAGGGGCAGACACCGGGGAGCTGTTTTTT. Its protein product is CASRTGADTGELFF.

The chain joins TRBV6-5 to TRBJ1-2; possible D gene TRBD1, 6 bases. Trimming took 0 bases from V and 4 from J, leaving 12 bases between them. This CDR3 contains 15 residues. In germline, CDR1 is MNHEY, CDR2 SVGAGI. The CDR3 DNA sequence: TGTGCCAGCAGTTACTCAGGGGGTTTCGGCTATGGCTACACCTTC. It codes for CASSYSGGFGYGYTF.

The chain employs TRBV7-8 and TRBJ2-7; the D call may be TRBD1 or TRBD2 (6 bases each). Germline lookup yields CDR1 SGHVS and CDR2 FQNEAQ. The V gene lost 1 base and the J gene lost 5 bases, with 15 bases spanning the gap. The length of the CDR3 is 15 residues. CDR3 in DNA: TGTGCCAGCAGCTTAGAAATCCGTGGGGGGCACGAGCAGTACTTC. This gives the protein CASSLEIRGGHEQYF.

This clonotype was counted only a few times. The CDR3 protein is CSASGTSGDSSYEQYF. Here the CDR3 DNA reads TGCAGTGCTAGTGGGACTAGCGGGGACAGCTCCTACGAGCAGTACTTC. The rearrangement joins TRBV20-1 to TRBJ2-7, with 13 bases fitting TRBD2. This CDR3 has 16 amino acids. Germline V lookup: CDR1 DFQATT, CDR2 SNEGSKA (reference sequence). Trimming at V came to 3 bases and at J to 0 bases, leaving 5 bases not matched to a gene.

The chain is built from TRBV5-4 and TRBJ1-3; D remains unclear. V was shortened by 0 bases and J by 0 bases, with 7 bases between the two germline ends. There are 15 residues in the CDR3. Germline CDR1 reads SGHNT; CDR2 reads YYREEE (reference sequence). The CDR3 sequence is CASSLEGFSGNTIYF. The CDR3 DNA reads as TGTGCCAGCAGCTTGGAAGGATTCTCTGGAAACACCATATATTTT.

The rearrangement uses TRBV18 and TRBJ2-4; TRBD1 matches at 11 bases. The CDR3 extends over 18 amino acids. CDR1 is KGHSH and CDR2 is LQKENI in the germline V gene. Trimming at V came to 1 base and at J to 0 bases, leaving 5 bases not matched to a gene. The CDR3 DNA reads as TGTGCCAGCTCACCACTCGGACAGGGGGCAAGAGCCAAAAACATTCAGTACTTC. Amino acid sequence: CASSPLGQGARAKNIQYF. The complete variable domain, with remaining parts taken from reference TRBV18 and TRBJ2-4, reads NAGVMQNPRHLVRRRGQEARLRCSPMKGHSHVYWYRQLPEEGLKFMVYLQKENIIDESGMPKERFSAEFPKEGPSILRIQQVVRGDSAAYFCASSPLGQGARAKNIQYFGAGTRLSVL.

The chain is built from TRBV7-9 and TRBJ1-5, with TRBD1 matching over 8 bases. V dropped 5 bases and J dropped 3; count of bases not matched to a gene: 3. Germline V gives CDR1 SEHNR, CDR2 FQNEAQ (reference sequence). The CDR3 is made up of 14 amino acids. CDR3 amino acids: CASSQTGVNQPQHF. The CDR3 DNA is TGTGCCAGCAGCCAGACAGGGGTCAATCAGCCCCAGCATTTT. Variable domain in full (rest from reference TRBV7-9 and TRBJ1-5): DTGVSQNPRHKITKRGQNVTFRCDPISEHNRLYWYRQTLGQGPEFLTYFQNEAQLEKSRLLSDRFSAERPKGSFSTLEIQRTEQGDSAMYLCASSQTGVNQPQHFGDGTRLSIL.

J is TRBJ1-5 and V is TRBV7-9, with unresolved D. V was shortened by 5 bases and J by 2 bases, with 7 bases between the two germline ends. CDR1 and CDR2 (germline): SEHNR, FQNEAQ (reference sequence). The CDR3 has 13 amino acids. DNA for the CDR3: TGTGCCAGCAGCGCCCGGGGCAATCAGCCCCAGCATTTT. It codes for CASSARGNQPQHF.